The next 28 T cell receptor beta chains were all read from a single sample in a study of T cells in Graves' hyperthyroidism and ophthalmopathy. RNA transcripts were the template for amplifying TCR beta CDR3 regions. TCR CDR3 regions were first amplified by RT-PCR with HTBI primers. TCRdb reprocessed the multiplex PCR reads via MiXCR and lists one record per CDR3 protein. This table holds about 640,000 distinct CDR3 sequences, nearly 45% found once. Sequencing input: peripheral blood or thyroid tissue (not recorded which). These receptors all come from an adult man with Graves' disease, either hyperthyroidism or ophthalmopathy (not recorded which).

The chain recombines TRBV14 with TRBJ1-1; a weak D match, TRBD1 (5 bases). Trimming cost V 4 bases and J 6 bases, with 18 bases left between them. This CDR3 has 15 residues. The germline CDR1 and CDR2 sequences are SGHDN and FVKESK. The CDR3 loop reads CASSPLTGFRSEAFF. The CDR3 nucleotides read TGTGCCAGCAGCCCACTAACAGGATTTCGCTCTGAAGCTTTCTTT.

The J gene is TRBJ1-6, the V gene TRBV7-2; D possibly corresponds to TRBD1 (5 bases). With 7 bases removed from V and 7 bases from J, the gap between germline ends came to 26 bases. Germline CDR1 reads SGHTA; CDR2 reads FQGNSA. This CDR3 spans 18 amino acids. CDR3 sequence: CASTAVPRDSGVNSPLHF. The CDR3 DNA is TGTGCCAGCACCGCCGTACCCCGGGACTCCGGGGTCAATTCACCCCTCCACTTT.

This clonotype was picked up many times. This chain uses TRBV29-1 with TRBJ2-7, with D perhaps matching TRBD1 or TRBD2 (5 bases each). The V and J ends lost 6 bases and 5 bases respectively, with 14 bases between them. Germline lookup yields CDR1 SQVTM and CDR2 ANQGSEA. CDR3 length equals 12 residues. The CDR3 spells CSVGRVLDEQYF. CDR3 coding DNA: TGCAGCGTGGGACGGGTTCTGGACGAGCAGTACTTC.

The V call is TRBV12-3 or TRBV12-4, the J call TRBJ1-1; possible D gene TRBD1, 5 bases. The CDR3 loop spans 13 amino acids. The V end lost 5 bases, the J end lost 11 bases, and 18 bases lay between the germline ends. The CDR3 region is CASSPGPQQGAFF. In DNA, the CDR3 is TGTGCCAGCAGTCCGGGACCCCAACAAGGGGCTTTCTTT.

The rearrangement uses TRBV2 and TRBJ1-5; 8 nucleotides agree with TRBD1. Germline V gene lookup returns CDR1 SNHLY and CDR2 FYNNEI. The trim removed 6 bases at V and 5 bases at J, leaving 9 bases unmatched. The CDR3 runs 15 residues. CDR3 region: CASSQDREGDQPQHF. CDR3 coding DNA: TGTGCCAGCAGCCAGGACAGGGAGGGAGATCAGCCCCAGCATTTT.

This clonotype was counted only a few times. The CDR3 coding sequence is TGCAGCGTTGGGGGCGACACCATATATTTT. Translated, it gives CSVGGDTIYF. V gene TRBV29-1 combines with J gene TRBJ1-3, with TRBD1 as a possible D gene (5 bases). V shed 4 bases and J shed 8 bases, with 6 bases lying between them. CDR1 is SQVTM, CDR2 ANQGSEA, per germline. The CDR3 totals 10 residues.

The genes are TRBV10-1 and TRBJ1-1, with D unclear. The CDR3 extends over 15 amino acids. The V and J ends lost 0 bases and 5 bases respectively, with 13 bases between them. Per the germline V gene, CDR1 is WNHNN and CDR2 is SYGVQD (reference sequence). CDR3 protein: CASSESRGFRTEAFF. Here the CDR3 DNA reads TGCGCCAGCAGTGAGTCCCGGGGTTTTCGGACTGAAGCTTTCTTT.

J is TRBJ1-1 and V is TRBV6-4, with D possibly matching TRBD1 (5 bases). CDR1 and CDR2 (germline): MRHNA, SNTAGT. V lost 2 bases to trimming and J lost 0 bases, with 13 bases between them. There are 16 residues in the CDR3. CDR3 region: CASSDGAIRMNTEAFF. In DNA, the CDR3 is TGTGCCAGCAGTGACGGGGCAATACGCATGAACACTGAAGCTTTCTTT.

In this sample, this clonotype turned up many times. This chain's CDR3 is CASSLQPPYEQYF. Here the CDR3 DNA reads TGTGCCAGCAGCTTACAGCCCCCCTACGAGCAGTACTTC. The J gene is TRBJ2-7, the V gene TRBV7-9; D call uncertain. The V gene lost 2 bases and the J gene lost 2 bases, with 7 bases spanning the gap. CDR1 and CDR2 (germline): SEHNR, FQNEAQ (reference sequence). CDR3 length: 13 amino acids.

The CDR3 is CASSFASGGGTGELFF. As DNA, the CDR3 is TGTGCCAGCAGCTTTGCTAGCGGGGGCGGCACCGGGGAGCTGTTTTTT. V gene TRBV11-3 combines with J gene TRBJ2-2, with TRBD2 identical over 10 bases. CDR1 is SGHNT and CDR2 is YENEEA in the germline V gene. This CDR3 has 16 amino acids. V lost 3 bases, J lost 4 bases, and 5 bases stayed unmatched.

This clonotype was seen more than once but under ten times. The gene calls are TRBV6-1 and TRBJ1-5, with D maybe TRBD1 (5 bases). The CDR3 length is 16 residues. Germline V CDR1 and CDR2: MNHNS, SASEGT. The V gene lost 6 bases and the J gene lost 0 bases, with 15 bases spanning the gap. The CDR3 DNA is TGTGCCAGCAGGGTTTGGGGACCCCTTAGCAATCAGCCCCAGCATTTT. Translation: CASRVWGPLSNQPQHF.

This clonotype was recorded many times. The chain has TRBV7-2 and TRBJ1-6; 7 bases are a match to TRBD1. This CDR3 comprises 14 residues. Germline V gene lookup returns CDR1 SGHTA and CDR2 FQGNSA. V was clipped by 6 bases and J by 6 bases; unmatched bases: 5. DNA for the CDR3: TGTGCCAGCAGTTCGGGACAGCCTAATTCACCCCTCCACTTT. This sequence encodes CASSSGQPNSPLHF.

This clonotype showed up many times. CDR3 DNA sequence: TGCAGTGCTAGAGTCGCGACAGGGGGCAATCAGCCCCAGCATTTT. Amino acids: CSARVATGGNQPQHF. The chain couples TRBV20-1 to TRBJ1-5; TRBD1 matches 8 bases. CDR1 and CDR2 from the germline V gene are DFQATT and SNEGSKA (reference sequence). The CDR3 is made up of 15 amino acids. After removal of 1 base from V and 2 bases from J, the junction contained 4 bases not matched to a gene.

The V call is TRBV7-1, the J call TRBJ1-1; 7 bases map to TRBD1. TRBV7-1 is assigned to the ORF class and has an uncertain function. V shed 3 bases, J shed 0 bases, and the junction held 13 bases outside the gene matches. This CDR3 region has 18 residues. The CDR3: CASSSTAGTALMNTEAFF. The CDR3 DNA is TGTGCCAGCAGCTCGACCGCCGGGACAGCTCTAATGAACACTGAAGCTTTCTTT.

The chain links TRBV6-1 to TRBJ1-1, with 11 nucleotides matching TRBD1. The CDR3 sequence is 14 residues long. Losses at the gene ends were 6 bases for V and 4 bases for J; bases not matched to a gene: 4. Looked up from germline, CDR1 is MNHNS and CDR2 is SASEGT. The CDR3 loop is CASRDRGLVTEAFF. For the CDR3, the DNA is TGTGCCAGCAGGGACAGGGGGCTGGTCACTGAAGCTTTCTTT.

The J gene is TRBJ1-3, the V gene TRBV7-2, with D tentatively TRBD1 (5 bases). CDR1 is SGHTA and CDR2 is FQGNSA in the germline V gene. The CDR3 extends over 17 amino acids. The ends were cut back, 5 bases at V and 0 bases at J, with 17 bases in the middle. The CDR3 loop reads CASSQWGEAVSGNTIYF. The CDR3 DNA sequence: TGTGCCAGCAGCCAATGGGGGGAGGCCGTCTCTGGAAACACCATATATTTT.

This clonotype was seen many times. The chain joins TRBV24-1 to TRBJ1-5, with D uncertain. V was cut by 2 bases and J by 2 bases, with 9 bases left in between. Germline-derived CDR1 and CDR2 are KGHDR and SFDVKD. The CDR3 is 15 residues long. The CDR3 bases are TGTGCCACCAGTGATTCTCGGGCAGGCAATCAGCCCCAGCATTTT. It encodes CATSDSRAGNQPQHF.

To note about this clonotype: The junction departs from germline at one end; a sequencing error may be responsible. This chain uses TRBV25-1 with TRBJ1-2, with 7 positions matching TRBD1. The CDR3 is made up of 14 amino acids. Germline V gives CDR1 MGHDK, CDR2 SYGVNS. CDR3 DNA: TGTACCAGCAGCTACAAAACAGGGGTCTATGGCTACACCTTC. It translates to CTSSYKTGVYGYTF.

The chain recombines TRBV15 with TRBJ2-5; D might be TRBD2 (6 bases). Germline lookup yields CDR1 LNHNV and CDR2 YYDKDF (reference sequence). Trimming stripped 1 base from V and 4 bases from J, with 10 bases between. The CDR3 spans 14 residues. CDR3 residues: CATSRAGAGETQYF. CDR3 nucleotide sequence: TGTGCCACCAGCAGAGCGGGAGCGGGAGAGACCCAGTACTTC.

Ten or more counts support this clonotype. V is TRBV25-1 and J is TRBJ1-6; D not resolved. The ends were cut back, 5 bases at V and 12 bases at J, with 14 bases in the middle. Germline CDR1 MGHDK, CDR2 SYGVNS. The CDR3 is made up of 13 amino acids. The CDR3 protein is CASSSVSGGPLHF. The CDR3 coding sequence is TGTGCCAGCAGTTCAGTCTCCGGCGGACCCCTCCACTTT. Complete variable domain (other parts from reference TRBV25-1 and TRBJ1-6): EADIYQTPRYLVIGTGKKITLECSQTMGHDKMYWYQQDPGMELHLIHYSYGVNSTEKGDLSSESTVSRIRTEHFPLTLESARPSHTSQYLCASSSVSGGPLHFGNGTRLTVT.

Points on this clonotype: Germline and junction disagree at one end, which may indicate a read error. This chain uses TRBV10-1 with TRBJ1-6; D remains ambiguous. The CDR3 sequence is 16 residues long. In germline, CDR1 is WNHNN, CDR2 SYGVQD (reference sequence). CDR3 sequence: CASSRGSGFYNSPLHF. The DNA for the CDR3 is TGTGCCAGCAGCAGAGGGAGTGGATTCTATAATTCACCCCTCCACTTT.

V usage is TRBV30 and J usage is TRBJ1-2; tentatively, D is TRBD1 (5 bases). With 0 bases removed from V and 2 bases from J, the gap between germline ends came to 7 bases. Germline-derived CDR1 and CDR2 are GTSNPN and SVGIG (reference sequence). The CDR3 sequence is 13 residues long. CDR3 protein: CAWSVSGNYGYTF. CDR3 nucleotide sequence: TGTGCCTGGAGTGTATCAGGGAACTATGGCTACACCTTC.

This clonotype was seen more than once but under ten times. The chain recombines TRBV6-6 with TRBJ1-5, with 8 bases identical to TRBD1. Germline lookup yields CDR1 MNHNY and CDR2 SVGAGI (reference sequence). With V trimmed by 2 bases and J by 7 bases, 10 bases remained unmatched. This CDR3 contains 16 residues. CDR3 DNA: TGTGCCAGCAGTTACCCGACAGGGGTCCCCGACCAGCCCCAGCATTTT. Translating it yields CASSYPTGVPDQPQHF.

This clonotype has a handful of counts. This chain connects TRBV9 to TRBJ2-7; no reliable D call. Germline V CDR1 and CDR2: SGDLS, YYNGEE. The CDR3 extends over 15 amino acids. Trimming removed 2 bases at V and 2 bases at J, with 14 bases between. The CDR3 loop reads CASSVSSGNTYEQYF. In nucleotides, the CDR3 is TGTGCCAGCAGCGTTAGCTCAGGTAACACCTACGAGCAGTACTTC. The full variable domain, its missing parts supplied by reference TRBV9 and TRBJ2-7, is DSGVTQTPKHLITATGQRVTLRCSPRSGDLSVYWYQQSLDQGLQFLIQYYNGEERAKGNILERFSAQQFPDLHSELNLSSLELGDSALYFCASSVSSGNTYEQYFGPGTRLTVT.

The chain recombines TRBV4-2 with TRBJ1-4; TRBD1 agrees at 8 bases. The ends lost 1 base at V and 8 bases at J; junction bases unmatched: 3. Germline V gene lookup returns CDR1 LGHNA and CDR2 YNFKEQ. This CDR3 spans 14 amino acids. The CDR3 sequence: CASSQGTGLEKLFF. The DNA for the CDR3 is TGTGCCAGCAGCCAAGGGACAGGGCTCGAAAAACTGTTTTTT.

The chain links TRBV19 to TRBJ1-6, with D tentatively TRBD1 (6 bases). Germline lookup yields CDR1 LNHDA and CDR2 SQIVND (reference sequence). Trimming took off 9 bases at V and 7 bases at J, with 16 bases between the two ends. The CDR3 totals 14 residues. CDR3 amino acids: CASSRQQGNSPLHF. CDR3 sequence (DNA): TGTGCCAGCTCACGGCAACAGGGAAATTCACCCCTCCACTTT. The full variable domain, with the rest looked up from reference TRBV19 and TRBJ1-6, is DGGITQSPKYLFRKEGQNVTLSCEQNLNHDAMYWYRQDPGQGLRLIYYSQIVNDFQKGDIAEGYSVSREKKESFPLTVTSAQKNPTAFYLCASSRQQGNSPLHFGNGTRLTVT.

CDR3: CSVEIGELFF. The CDR3 DNA is TGCAGCGTTGAAATAGGGGAGCTGTTTTTT. The genes are TRBV29-1 and TRBJ2-2, with unresolved D. CDR1 is SQVTM, CDR2 ANQGSEA, per germline. CDR3 length: 10 amino acids. Deletions cut 2 bases from V and 8 bases from J, with 3 bases between.

The chain combines TRBV7-9 with TRBJ2-7, with TRBD2 matching 8 bases. The germline V gene encodes CDR1 SEHNR and CDR2 FQNEAQ (reference sequence). The CDR3 runs 15 residues. V shed 2 bases, J shed 1 base, and the junction held 4 bases outside the gene matches. CDR3 amino acids: CASSLLAGRSYEQYF. In DNA form, the CDR3 reads TGTGCCAGCAGCTTACTAGCGGGTCGGTCCTACGAGCAGTACTTC. Looking up the rest from reference TRBV7-9 and TRBJ2-7 gives the full variable domain: DTGVSQNPRHKITKRGQNVTFRCDPISEHNRLYWYRQTLGQGPEFLTYFQNEAQLEKSRLLSDRFSAERPKGSFSTLEIQRTEQGDSAMYLCASSLLAGRSYEQYFGPGTRLTVT.